These T cell receptor beta chains were read from a single sample in a study of blood T cells in healthy people across ages. TCRdb fed the 5' RACE reads into MiXCR, producing one record per CDR3 protein. This table has 1.5 million to 1.9 million distinct CDR3 sequences, about 45% appearing once. The sample comprised blood. Receptors were obtained from a woman younger than 35 in good health. Both conserved end residues are part of each CDR3. D genes are given only for firm matches. Clone size appears in some rows only: once, few, many, or a class for an expanded clone.

j_call: TRBJ2-6
d_call: -
v_call: TRBV29-1
clone_size: -
cdr3_nt: TGCAGCGTTGCAGGGCGGGGAAGCTCTGGGGCCAACGTCCTGACTTTC
cdr3_aa: CSVAGRGSSGANVLTF

j_call: TRBJ1-2
d_call: -
v_call: TRBV4-1
clone_size: -
cdr3_nt: TGCGCCAGCAGCCAACCTATCCCTACTCGCGGATCTAACTATGGCTACACCTTC
cdr3_aa: CASSQPIPTRGSNYGYTF

j_call: TRBJ2-1
d_call: -
v_call: TRBV12-3/TRBV12-4
clone_size: -
cdr3_nt: TGTGCCAGCAGCCCACCAGTTGCGGGGCTCTACAATGAGCAGTTCTTC
cdr3_aa: CASSPPVAGLYNEQFF

j_call: TRBJ2-7
d_call: -
v_call: TRBV4-1
clone_size: -
cdr3_nt: TGCGCCAGCAGCCACGCAACAGGGATCGACGAGCAGTACTTC
cdr3_aa: CASSHATGIDEQYF

j_call: TRBJ1-1
d_call: -
v_call: TRBV27
clone_size: few
cdr3_nt: TGTGCCAGCAGGCGCGGACATCGCTCTGACACTGAAGCTTTCTTT
cdr3_aa: CASRRGHRSDTEAFF

j_call: TRBJ2-7
d_call: -
v_call: TRBV10-3
clone_size: -
cdr3_nt: TGTGCCATCAGTGAGTCGGGGACTCCCTCCTACGAGCAGTACTTC
cdr3_aa: CAISESGTPSYEQYF

j_call: TRBJ2-5
d_call: -
v_call: TRBV5-5
clone_size: -
cdr3_nt: TGTGCCAGCAGCTTTAGGCCAGGCCTACGCCAAGAGACCCAGTACTTC
cdr3_aa: CASSFRPGLRQETQYF

j_call: TRBJ2-7
d_call: TRBD2
v_call: TRBV13
clone_size: few
cdr3_nt: TGTGCCAGCAGTTATGCCGGGACTAGCGGGGGACTCAATATGGCCTACGAGCAGTACTTC
cdr3_aa: CASSYAGTSGGLNMAYEQYF

j_call: TRBJ2-4
d_call: -
v_call: TRBV10-3
clone_size: -
cdr3_nt: TGTGCCATCAGTGAATTTGCAGGGACCCTCGACTCAATTCAGTACTTC
cdr3_aa: CAISEFAGTLDSIQYF

j_call: TRBJ2-1
d_call: -
v_call: TRBV24-1
clone_size: -
cdr3_nt: TGTGCCACCAGTGGTCTTCCTGGAAAGGGCGACCACAATGAGCAGTTCTTC
cdr3_aa: CATSGLPGKGDHNEQFF

j_call: TRBJ2-5
d_call: -
v_call: TRBV27
clone_size: -
cdr3_nt: TGTGCCAGCAGTCCCTCCAATGGTCCTTCTCGGGAGCAGTACTTC
cdr3_aa: CASSPSNGPSREQYF

j_call: TRBJ1-6
d_call: TRBD1
v_call: TRBV7-9
clone_size: few
cdr3_nt: TGTGCCAGCAGCTCGGCGGGACAGGGTCGTTCACCCCTCCACTTT
cdr3_aa: CASSSAGQGRSPLHF

j_call: TRBJ2-7
d_call: TRBD2
v_call: TRBV9
clone_size: -
cdr3_nt: TGTGCCAGCAGCCCCCCAGGGGCGGGAGGCGAGCAGTACTTC
cdr3_aa: CASSPPGAGGEQYF

j_call: TRBJ1-2
d_call: -
v_call: TRBV20-1
clone_size: -
cdr3_nt: TGCAGTGCTAGAGGCCAGACCTATAACTATGGCTACACCTTC
cdr3_aa: CSARGQTYNYGYTF

j_call: TRBJ1-6
d_call: -
v_call: TRBV12-3/TRBV12-4
clone_size: -
cdr3_nt: TGTGCCAGCAGTTTAGCGCCCGGGGCGGGCTCCTATAATTCACCCCTCCACTTT
cdr3_aa: CASSLAPGAGSYNSPLHF

j_call: TRBJ1-1
d_call: TRBD1
v_call: TRBV25-1
clone_size: few
cdr3_nt: TGTGCCACAACGCAGGGGGGAATGACTGAAGCTTTCTTT
cdr3_aa: CATTQGGMTEAFF

j_call: TRBJ2-7
d_call: TRBD2
v_call: TRBV28
clone_size: -
cdr3_nt: TGTGCCAGCAGTTTGAATAAGTGGGTAGCGGGGGAGTACGAGCAGTACTTC
cdr3_aa: CASSLNKWVAGEYEQYF

j_call: TRBJ1-5
d_call: -
v_call: TRBV5-1
clone_size: few
cdr3_nt: TGCGCCAGCAGCTTGCTACCGGGCAGCAATCAGCCCCAGCATTTT
cdr3_aa: CASSLLPGSNQPQHF

j_call: TRBJ2-1
d_call: TRBD2
v_call: TRBV28
clone_size: few
cdr3_nt: TGTGCCAGCAGTTTCCGGGAGGGTGACAATGAGCAGTTCTTC
cdr3_aa: CASSFREGDNEQFF

j_call: TRBJ2-7
d_call: -
v_call: TRBV6-5
clone_size: few
cdr3_nt: TGTGCCAGCAGTGCCGGGGTACCCTACGAGCAGTACTTC
cdr3_aa: CASSAGVPYEQYF

j_call: TRBJ2-4
d_call: -
v_call: TRBV12-3/TRBV12-4
clone_size: many
cdr3_nt: TGTGCCAGCAGCCTTTCGGGGGCGGCCAAAAACATTCAGTACTTC
cdr3_aa: CASSLSGAAKNIQYF

j_call: TRBJ2-1
d_call: TRBD1
v_call: TRBV4-1
clone_size: -
cdr3_nt: TGCGCCAGCAGCCACGGACAGGGGGGGAATGAGCAGTTCTTC
cdr3_aa: CASSHGQGGNEQFF

j_call: TRBJ1-3
d_call: -
v_call: TRBV20-1
clone_size: -
cdr3_nt: TGCAGTGCTAGAGATTTGGGAGACGGAAACACCATATATTTT
cdr3_aa: CSARDLGDGNTIYF

j_call: TRBJ1-2
d_call: TRBD1
v_call: TRBV20-1
clone_size: few
cdr3_nt: TGCAGTGCTAGGGTACAGGGGTCCCGGGTTGGCTACACCTTC
cdr3_aa: CSARVQGSRVGYTF

j_call: TRBJ1-1
d_call: -
v_call: TRBV6-1
clone_size: -
cdr3_nt: TGTGCCAGCAGTCCCAACAGGGCTATGAACACTGAAGCTTTCTTT
cdr3_aa: CASSPNRAMNTEAFF

j_call: TRBJ1-2
d_call: -
v_call: TRBV29-1
clone_size: -
cdr3_nt: TGCAGCATTGACGGGGCTCCGCGGTATGGCTACACCTTC
cdr3_aa: CSIDGAPRYGYTF

j_call: TRBJ2-2
d_call: TRBD2
v_call: TRBV20-1
clone_size: -
cdr3_nt: TGTAGTGCTAGACCCAGCGGGGGCACCGGGGAGCTGTTTTTT
cdr3_aa: CSARPSGGTGELFF

j_call: TRBJ2-1
d_call: -
v_call: TRBV3-1
clone_size: -
cdr3_nt: TGTGCCAGCAGCCAAGCCTCAGCGGCGGGGGAGCAGTTCTTC
cdr3_aa: CASSQASAAGEQFF

j_call: TRBJ2-6
d_call: -
v_call: TRBV25-1
clone_size: once
cdr3_nt: TGTACCAGCAGTGCGGACTCTGGGGCCAACGTCCTGACTTTC
cdr3_aa: CTSSADSGANVLTF

j_call: TRBJ2-3
d_call: -
v_call: TRBV9
clone_size: -
cdr3_nt: TGTGCCAGCAGCGTAGCTAGGGTGGATACGCAGTATTTT
cdr3_aa: CASSVARVDTQYF

j_call: TRBJ1-2
d_call: TRBD1
v_call: TRBV5-1
clone_size: -
cdr3_nt: TGCGCCAGCAGCTGCGGACAGGGTTATGGCTACACCTTC
cdr3_aa: CASSCGQGYGYTF

j_call: TRBJ2-5
d_call: -
v_call: TRBV3-1
clone_size: -
cdr3_nt: TGTGCCAGCAGCCGCCGCCTAAGGGACCAGTACTTC
cdr3_aa: CASSRRLRDQYF

j_call: TRBJ2-7
d_call: -
v_call: TRBV7-9
clone_size: many
cdr3_nt: TGTGCCAGCAGCTTACTTGGGGGCTACGAGCAGTACTTC
cdr3_aa: CASSLLGGYEQYF

j_call: TRBJ2-7
d_call: TRBD1
v_call: TRBV7-9
clone_size: few
cdr3_nt: TGTGCCAGCAGCTTAGCGGGACAGGGCTGGGGCTACGAGCAGTACTTC
cdr3_aa: CASSLAGQGWGYEQYF

j_call: TRBJ2-7
d_call: -
v_call: TRBV20-1
clone_size: -
cdr3_nt: TGCAGTGCTAGAGATGGGTTTGGGACGACCTACAATGAGCAGTACTTC
cdr3_aa: CSARDGFGTTYNEQYF

j_call: TRBJ2-5
d_call: -
v_call: TRBV20-1
clone_size: -
cdr3_nt: TGCAGTGCTAGATCTAGCGAGACGTGGGAGACCCAGTACTTC
cdr3_aa: CSARSSETWETQYF

j_call: TRBJ2-1
d_call: TRBD2
v_call: TRBV3-1
clone_size: -
cdr3_nt: TGTGCCAGCAGCGGACTAGCCGGTGAGCAGTTCTTC
cdr3_aa: CASSGLAGEQFF

j_call: TRBJ1-1
d_call: -
v_call: TRBV2
clone_size: few
cdr3_nt: TGTGCCAGCAGTGAACCCGGGGACACCAGAGGCACTGAAGCTTTCTTT
cdr3_aa: CASSEPGDTRGTEAFF

j_call: TRBJ2-5
d_call: -
v_call: TRBV12-3/TRBV12-4
clone_size: -
cdr3_nt: TGTGCCAGCAGTTTGGGGTTCTCCTACGTGCAGTACTTC
cdr3_aa: CASSLGFSYVQYF

j_call: TRBJ2-3
d_call: -
v_call: TRBV5-1
clone_size: -
cdr3_nt: TGCGCCAGCAGCGCAGGACAGTCGGGATACACAGATACGCAGTATTTT
cdr3_aa: CASSAGQSGYTDTQYF

j_call: TRBJ2-5
d_call: TRBD2
v_call: TRBV12-3/TRBV12-4
clone_size: -
cdr3_nt: TGTGCCAGCAGTTCAACCGGGACTAGCGGGAGTGCGACCCAGTACTTC
cdr3_aa: CASSSTGTSGSATQYF

j_call: TRBJ1-2
d_call: TRBD1
v_call: TRBV30
clone_size: -
cdr3_nt: TGTGCCTGGGAAACCGGGACAGGGGGCTATGGCTACACCTTC
cdr3_aa: CAWETGTGGYGYTF